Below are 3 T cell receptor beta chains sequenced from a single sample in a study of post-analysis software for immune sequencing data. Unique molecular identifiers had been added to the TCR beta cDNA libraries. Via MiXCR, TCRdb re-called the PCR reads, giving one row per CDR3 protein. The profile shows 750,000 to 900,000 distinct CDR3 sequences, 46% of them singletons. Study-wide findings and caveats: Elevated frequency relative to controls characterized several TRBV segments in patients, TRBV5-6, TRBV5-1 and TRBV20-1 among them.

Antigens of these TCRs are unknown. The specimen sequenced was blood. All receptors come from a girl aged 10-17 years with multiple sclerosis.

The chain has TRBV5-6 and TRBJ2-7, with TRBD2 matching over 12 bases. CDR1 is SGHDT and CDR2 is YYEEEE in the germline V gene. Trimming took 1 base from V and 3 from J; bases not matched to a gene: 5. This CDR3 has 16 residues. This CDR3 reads CASSLRLAGANYEQYF. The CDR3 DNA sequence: TGTGCCAGCAGCTTGCGACTAGCGGGAGCAAACTACGAGCAGTACTTC.

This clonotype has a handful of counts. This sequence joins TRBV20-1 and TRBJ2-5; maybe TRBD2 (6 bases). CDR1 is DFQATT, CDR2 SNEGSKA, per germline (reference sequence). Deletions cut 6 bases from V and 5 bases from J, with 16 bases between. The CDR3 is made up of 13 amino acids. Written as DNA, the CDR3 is TGCAGTGCCAGTCGTCTAGCGAGGGAGACCCAGTACTTC. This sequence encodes CSASRLARETQYF.

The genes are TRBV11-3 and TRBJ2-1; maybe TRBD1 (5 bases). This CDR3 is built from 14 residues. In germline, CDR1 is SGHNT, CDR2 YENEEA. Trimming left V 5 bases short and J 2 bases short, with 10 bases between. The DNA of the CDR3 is TGTGCCAGCAGCCATAAGGGGACCTACAATGAGCAGTTCTTC. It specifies CASSHKGTYNEQFF.